Included here is one T cell receptor beta chain sequence, with context. Antigen unknown. This record comes from a study of post-analysis software for immune sequencing data. Study observations and caveats: About 5 TRBV segments occurring more often in patients than controls included TRBV5-6, TRBV5-1 and TRBV20-1. For normalized Chao1 diversity, multiple sclerosis patients scored significantly lower than controls did.

Built from TCR beta cDNA, the libraries had unique molecular identifiers in them. T cells numbering about 0.85 to 10 million gave rise to a few hundred thousand cDNA molecules. Via MiXCR, TCRdb re-called the PCR reads, giving one row per CDR3 protein. The table shows some 890,000 distinct CDR3 sequences, with approximately 53% occurring only once. This CDR3 comprises 13 residues. The ends were cut back, 3 bases at V and 11 bases at J, with 16 bases in the middle. Germline CDR1 and CDR2: KGHSH and LQKENI. This TCR was recovered from a girl under 18 with multiple sclerosis. Material: blood. This chain connects TRBV18 to TRBJ2-5; no clear D gene. This chain's CDR3 is CASSPGSGDRQYF. The CDR3 bases are TGTGCCAGCTCACCCGGCAGTGGCGACCGGCAGTACTTC.